The sequence of this T cell receptor beta chain was determined in a study of T cell repertoires in cytomegalovirus infection. Study-wide background: Well-studied HLA-B-restricted epitopes and recently identified HLA-C-restricted epitopes of CMV were both used in the study.

Turning to this clonotype: As yet, its antigen is unknown.

Germline loops: CDR1 DFQATT, CDR2 SNEGSKA (reference sequence). The CDR3 runs to 14 residues. V lost 1 base and J lost 11; bases outside the gene matches: 11. TCRdb re-called the reads with MiXCR, one entry per CDR3 protein. The table has about half a million distinct CDR3 sequences, roughly 42% seen once; the top ten hold 40% to 50%. The V and J genes are TRBV20-1 and TRBJ2-4; 7 bases are shared with TRBD1. Sequencing was performed on cultured PBMCs, taken from culture after CMV antigen stimulation. This receptor was taken from a human donor in good health (CMV status not recorded). Some clones in this sample may be carry-over from other donors' samples. Written as DNA, the CDR3 is TGCAGTGCTAGAGTGGAGAGGGGGCATCGGGTTCAGTACTTC. It is translated as CSARVERGHRVQYF.